This TCR beta chain stems from a study of regulatory T cells in long-lasting Graves disease. Study outcomes and limitations: With a small sample size, accuracy may have been reduced. Lower TCR diversity characterized persistent Graves' patients relative to newly diagnosed patients. Persistent disease favored TRBV28, TRBJ1-2 and TRBJ2-5.

Germline values: CDR1 SGHNT, CDR2 YYREEE (reference sequence). There are 15 residues in the CDR3. The V end lost 4 bases, the J end lost 0 bases, and 14 bases lay between the germline ends. About this clonotype itself: What it binds is not known.

Sequencing libraries for TCR beta were prepared with iRepertoire HTBI primers and Arm-PCR of CDR3 regions. TCRdb passed the multiplex PCR reads through MiXCR, listing each CDR3 protein once. Altogether roughly 400,000 distinct CDR3 sequences are present, about 15% being singletons, with the ten largest covering roughly 8%. The time point denotes: newly diagnosed GD, antithyroid drugs for less than 3 months. RNA extracted from PBMCs served as the sequencing template. This same sample was also taken into another study, of T cells in Graves' hyperthyroidism and ophthalmopathy.

Sequenced here: peripheral blood mononuclear cells (PBMCs), sampled at new diagnosis, from a patient treated with antithyroid drugs. The clonotype originates from a woman aged 40 to 49 with Graves disease. The chain combines TRBV5-4 with TRBJ2-7, with TRBD2 as a possible D gene (6 bases). The CDR3, as DNA: TGTGCCAGCAGCCATGCCGGGACTTACTCCTACGAGCAGTACTTC. It encodes CASSHAGTYSYEQYF.